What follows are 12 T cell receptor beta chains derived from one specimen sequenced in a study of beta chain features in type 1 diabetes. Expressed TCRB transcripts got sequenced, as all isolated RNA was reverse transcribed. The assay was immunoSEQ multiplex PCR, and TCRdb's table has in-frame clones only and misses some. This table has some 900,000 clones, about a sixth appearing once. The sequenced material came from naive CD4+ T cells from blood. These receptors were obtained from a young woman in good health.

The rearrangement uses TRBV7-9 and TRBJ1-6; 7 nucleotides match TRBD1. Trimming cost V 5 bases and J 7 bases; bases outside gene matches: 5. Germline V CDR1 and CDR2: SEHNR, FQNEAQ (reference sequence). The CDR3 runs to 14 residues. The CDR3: CASSTGTVNSPLHF. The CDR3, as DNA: TGTGCCAGCAGCACCGGGACAGTGAATTCACCCCTCCACTTT.

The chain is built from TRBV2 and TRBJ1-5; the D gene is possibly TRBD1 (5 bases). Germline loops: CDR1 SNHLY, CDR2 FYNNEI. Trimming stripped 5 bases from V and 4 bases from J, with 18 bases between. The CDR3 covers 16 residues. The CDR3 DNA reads TGTGCCAGCAGTTACCGGACACCGACCCTAAATCAGCCCCAGCATTTT. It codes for CASSYRTPTLNQPQHF.

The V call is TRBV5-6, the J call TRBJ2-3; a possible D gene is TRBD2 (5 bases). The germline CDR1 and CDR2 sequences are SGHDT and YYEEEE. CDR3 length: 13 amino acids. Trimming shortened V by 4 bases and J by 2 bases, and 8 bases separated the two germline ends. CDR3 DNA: TGTGCCAGCAGCGTAGACTACACAGATACGCAGTATTTT. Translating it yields CASSVDYTDTQYF.

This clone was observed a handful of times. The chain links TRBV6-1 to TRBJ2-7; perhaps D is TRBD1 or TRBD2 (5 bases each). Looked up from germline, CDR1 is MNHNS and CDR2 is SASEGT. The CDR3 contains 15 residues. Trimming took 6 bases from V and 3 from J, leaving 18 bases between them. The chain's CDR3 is CASSSTGTGDYEQYF. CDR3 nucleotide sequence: TGTGCCAGCAGCTCCACCGGGACCGGGGACTACGAGCAGTACTTC.

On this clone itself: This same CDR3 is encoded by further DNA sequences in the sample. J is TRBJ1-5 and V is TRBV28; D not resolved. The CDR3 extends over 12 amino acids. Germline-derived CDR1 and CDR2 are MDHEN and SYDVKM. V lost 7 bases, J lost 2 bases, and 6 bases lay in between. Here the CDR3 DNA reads TGTGCCAGCAAAATTGGCAATCAGCCCCAGCATTTT. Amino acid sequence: CASKIGNQPQHF.

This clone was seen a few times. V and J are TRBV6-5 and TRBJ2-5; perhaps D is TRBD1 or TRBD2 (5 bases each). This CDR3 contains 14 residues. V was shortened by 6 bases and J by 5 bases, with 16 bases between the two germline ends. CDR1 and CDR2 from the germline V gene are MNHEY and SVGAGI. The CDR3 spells CASREAWGRETQYF. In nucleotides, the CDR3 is TGTGCCAGCAGGGAGGCCTGGGGACGGGAGACCCAGTACTTC.

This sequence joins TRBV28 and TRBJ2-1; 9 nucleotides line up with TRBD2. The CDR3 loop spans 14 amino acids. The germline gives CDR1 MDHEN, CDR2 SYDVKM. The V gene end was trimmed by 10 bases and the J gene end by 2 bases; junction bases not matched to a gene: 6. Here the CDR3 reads CATHSGGTYNEQFF. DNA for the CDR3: TGTGCCACCCACAGCGGGGGGACCTACAATGAGCAGTTCTTC.

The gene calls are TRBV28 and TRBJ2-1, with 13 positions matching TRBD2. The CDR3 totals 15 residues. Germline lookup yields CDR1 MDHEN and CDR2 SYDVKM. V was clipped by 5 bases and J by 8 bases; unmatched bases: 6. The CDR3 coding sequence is TGTGCCAGCAGTCGTAGGACTAGCGGGAGTGATGAGCAGTTCTTC. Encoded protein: CASSRRTSGSDEQFF.

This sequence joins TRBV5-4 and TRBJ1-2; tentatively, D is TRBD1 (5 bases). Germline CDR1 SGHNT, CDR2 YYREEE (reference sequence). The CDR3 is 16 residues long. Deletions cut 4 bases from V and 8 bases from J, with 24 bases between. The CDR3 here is CASSPPGQGGVGGYTF. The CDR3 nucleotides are TGTGCCAGCAGCCCCCCGGGGCAGGGTGGTGTAGGGGGCTACACCTTC. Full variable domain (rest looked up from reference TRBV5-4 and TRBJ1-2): ETGVTQSPTHLIKTRGQQVTLRCSSQSGHNTVSWYQQALGQGPQFIFQYYREEENGRGNFPPRFSGLQFPNYSSELNVNALELDDSALYLCASSPPGQGGVGGYTFGSGTRLTVV.

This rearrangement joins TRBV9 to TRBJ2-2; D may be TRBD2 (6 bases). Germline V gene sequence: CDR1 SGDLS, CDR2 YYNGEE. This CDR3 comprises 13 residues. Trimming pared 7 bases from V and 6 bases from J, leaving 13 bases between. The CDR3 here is CASQTGVSGELFF. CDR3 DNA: TGTGCCAGCCAAACGGGAGTCTCCGGGGAGCTGTTTTTT.

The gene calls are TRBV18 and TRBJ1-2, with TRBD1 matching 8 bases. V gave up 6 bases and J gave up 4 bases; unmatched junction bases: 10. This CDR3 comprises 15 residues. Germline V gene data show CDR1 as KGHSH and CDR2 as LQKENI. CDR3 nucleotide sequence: TGTGCCAGCTCCCCGGGGACAGGCAGTTTCTATGGCTACACCTTC. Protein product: CASSPGTGSFYGYTF.

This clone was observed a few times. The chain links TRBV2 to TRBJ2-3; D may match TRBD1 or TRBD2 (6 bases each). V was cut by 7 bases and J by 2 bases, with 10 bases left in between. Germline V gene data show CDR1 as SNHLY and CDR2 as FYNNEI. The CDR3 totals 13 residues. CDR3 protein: CASNRGPTDTQYF. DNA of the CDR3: TGTGCCAGCAATCGGGGGCCCACAGATACGCAGTATTTT.